The present T cell receptor (beta chain) was sequenced within a study of CD8 T cells in ankylosing spondylitis. Study conclusions and caveats: Within ankylosing spondylitis blood, a TCR beta motif made up of eight or nine highly homologous variants appeared to be characteristic. A subset of motif variants has previously been described in the synovial fluid and blood of reactive arthritis. Disease-associated clones were reportedly significantly overrepresented in matched ankylosing spondylitis synovial fluid.

Germline V gene sequence: CDR1 SQVTM, CDR2 ANQGSEA. This CDR3 is built from 14 residues. V lost 7 bases, J lost 3 bases, and 17 bases lay in between. This clonotype occurred many times. Its target is not known. TCRdb independently ran MiXCR on the 5' RACE reads; one entry per CDR3 protein. In the table there are 290,000 or so distinct CDR3 sequences, less than 25% of which are singletons. This chain connects TRBV29-1 to TRBJ2-3; D call uncertain. This TCR came from a female donor with ankylosing spondylitis or in good health (not recorded which). Material: blood, either unsorted or a sorted T cell fraction (not recorded which). Here the CDR3 DNA reads TGCAGCGCAGACGCATTCCCGGGTACAGATACGCAGTATTTT. The encoded protein is CSADAFPGTDTQYF.